The T cell receptor (beta chain) described here comes from a study of vaccination effects on CD4 cells after COVID-19. General study points: Researchers report that only 1 of 255 vaccine-induced clones in healthy vaccinees cross-reacted with common cold coronaviruses.

Antigen-specific CD4+ T cell clonotypes were called by their expansion after viral peptide-pool culture in ViraFEST. Culture proceeded for about 11 days, and CD4+ T cells were then isolated. None of these healthy vaccinees had been infected with SARS-CoV-2 before vaccination. PBMC cultures contained approximately 1.8 million cells per well, 9.5 to 10 IU/ml IL-2 and around 9.3 ug/ml peptides. In the cultures, half the medium was exchanged for IL-2 medium on days 3 and 7. Method: immunoSEQ multiplex PCR; TCRdb's copy keeps in-frame clones and lacks some. The sample yields 25,000 to 35,000 clones, under 85% seen once. The CDR3 runs 16 residues. Germline CDR1 and CDR2: LNHDA and SQIVND (reference sequence). V lost 11 bases and J lost 0, with 22 bases in between. Turning to this clone: What it recognizes is unknown.

This TCR was sampled from a human donor who received a COVID-19 vaccine. The starting material was CD4+ T cells from PBMCs cultured with SARS-CoV-2 spike peptides, obtained before COVID-19 vaccination. V usage is TRBV19 and J usage is TRBJ1-1; TRBD1 might be the D (5 bases). CDR3 residues: CAQSNWGRFMNTEAFF. CDR3 sequence (DNA): TGTGCCCAATCGAACTGGGGCAGATTCATGAACACTGAAGCTTTCTTT.